Below are 12 T cell receptor beta chains sequenced from a single sample in a study of T cell changes during pregnancy in multiple sclerosis. The data were produced by immunoSEQ multiplex PCR, yet TCRdb's version contains in-frame clones alone and is incomplete. The data show 35,000 to 50,000 clones, roughly 92% seen once. The sequencing used CD4+ T cells from peripheral blood mononuclear cells, collected in the first trimester of pregnancy. These TCRs come from a female donor with multiple sclerosis, enrolled in a pregnancy study.

The genes are TRBV27 and TRBJ2-7; a weak D match, TRBD2 (6 bases). The germline V gene encodes CDR1 MNHEY and CDR2 SMNVEV (reference sequence). V lost 6 bases and J lost 7, with 19 bases in between. This CDR3 comprises 14 residues. CDR3 DNA sequence: TGTGCCAGCAGGGAGACTAGAGGGAAGAGGGAGCAGTACTTC. Translated, it gives CASRETRGKREQYF.

The chain recombines TRBV7-2 with TRBJ2-1, with D unclear. Per the germline V gene, CDR1 is SGHTA and CDR2 is FQGNSA. This CDR3 is built from 11 residues. V was pared by 5 bases and J by 7 bases, with 6 bases between. The CDR3 DNA is TGTGCCAGCAGCGCTATGAATGAGCAGTTCTTC. Encoded protein: CASSAMNEQFF.

The chain carries TRBV6-6 and TRBJ2-1, with D possibly matching TRBD2 (5 bases). The CDR3 runs to 13 residues. The V gene's germline CDR1 is MNHNY and CDR2 SVGAGI (reference sequence). V gave up 4 bases and J gave up 6 bases, with 10 bases separating them. The CDR3 region is CASSWTALNEQFF. The CDR3 DNA follows: TGTGCCAGCAGTTGGACTGCACTCAATGAGCAGTTCTTC.

The rearrangement uses TRBV19 and TRBJ2-3; TRBD2 matches 8 bases. The length of the CDR3 is 16 residues. Germline V gene sequence: CDR1 LNHDA, CDR2 SQIVND (reference sequence). V gave up 5 bases and J gave up 4 bases; unmatched junction bases: 11. The CDR3 coding sequence is TGTGCCAGTAGTTCGAGAAGCGGGAGCCTGGCAGATACGCAGTATTTT. It codes for CASSSRSGSLADTQYF.

In this sample, this clone turned up once. The chain uses TRBV6-6 and TRBJ2-2; D is ambiguous. Trimming stripped 10 bases from V and 5 bases from J, with 17 bases between. This CDR3 region has 14 residues. Germline CDR1 MNHNY, CDR2 SVGAGI (reference sequence). The CDR3 DNA reads as TGTGCCACCTCAGGCCCCGAATATACCGGGGAGCTGTTTTTT. Its protein is CATSGPEYTGELFF.

This rearrangement joins TRBV28 to TRBJ2-7, with 10 bases aligning to TRBD1. Per germline, CDR1 MDHEN and CDR2 SYDVKM. Trimming cost V 3 bases and J 0 bases; bases outside gene matches: 11. The length of the CDR3 is 18 residues. The CDR3: CASSFWDRGHTSSYEQYF. CDR3 bases: TGTGCCAGCAGTTTTTGGGACAGGGGACATACGAGCTCCTACGAGCAGTACTTC.

This sequence joins TRBV5-4 and TRBJ2-1; possible D gene TRBD2, 6 bases. Germline V gene sequence: CDR1 SGHNT, CDR2 YYREEE (reference sequence). The CDR3 contains 12 residues. Between the trimmed V and J ends, which lost 2 bases and 8 bases, there was a span of 8 bases. The chain's CDR3 is CASSLSGDEQFF. In nucleotides, the CDR3 is TGTGCCAGCAGCTTATCGGGGGATGAGCAGTTCTTC.

The chain carries TRBV5-6 and TRBJ2-3; 8 bases agree with TRBD2. Germline values: CDR1 SGHDT, CDR2 YYEEEE. V lost 1 base, J lost 2 bases, and 3 bases stayed unmatched. The length of the CDR3 is 15 residues. CDR3 loop: CASSLRAGVTDTQYF. The CDR3 coding sequence is TGTGCCAGCAGCTTGCGAGCGGGAGTCACAGATACGCAGTATTTT. Looking up the rest from reference TRBV5-6 and TRBJ2-3 gives the full variable domain: DAGVTQSPTHLIKTRGQQVTLRCSPKSGHDTVSWYQQALGQGPQFIFQYYEEEERQRGNFPDRFSGHQFPNYSSELNVNALLLGDSALYLCASSLRAGVTDTQYFGPGTRLTVL.

The rearrangement uses TRBV7-9 and TRBJ1-4; no reliable D call. The CDR3 is 15 amino acids. The germline V gene encodes CDR1 SEHNR and CDR2 FQNEAQ (reference sequence). V lost 5 bases to trimming and J lost 5 bases, with 15 bases between them. The CDR3 DNA reads as TGTGCCAGCAGCCCCCGGGATACCCCGAATGAAAAACTGTTTTTT. Translated, it gives CASSPRDTPNEKLFF.

The chain has TRBV5-5 and TRBJ2-4, with TRBD2 matching 9 bases. The CDR3 runs 16 residues. In germline, CDR1 is SGHKS, CDR2 YYEKEE (reference sequence). V lost 3 bases, J lost 9 bases, and 13 bases stayed unmatched. CDR3 nucleotide sequence: TGTGCCAGCAGCTCTTTTGTTAGCGGGAGAAAAGGCATTCAGTACTTC. Its protein is CASSSFVSGRKGIQYF.

The chain joins TRBV9 to TRBJ2-7; weak D call: TRBD2 (7 bases). The V gene's germline CDR1 is SGDLS and CDR2 YYNGEE. Deletions cut 4 bases from V and 5 bases from J, with 16 bases between. CDR3 length: 14 amino acids. The CDR3 nucleotides are TGTGCCAGCAGCCCTGGGGGGGCCCCCCACGAGCAGTACTTC. It translates to CASSPGGAPHEQYF.

This chain uses TRBV5-1 with TRBJ1-2, with unresolved D. Germline V gene data show CDR1 as SGHRS and CDR2 as YFSETQ. This CDR3 has 15 residues. Trimming removed 0 bases at V and 4 bases at J, with 13 bases between. The CDR3 nucleotides read TGCGCCAGCAGCTTGGCCCCAACAGTGGGCTATGGCTACACCTTC. Its translation: CASSLAPTVGYGYTF.